This T cell receptor beta chain was sequenced during a study of shared clonotypes between healthy human individuals. Study findings and constraints: The authors sampled blood alone, and tissue repertoires likely differ.

Germline values: CDR1 SNHLY, CDR2 FYNNEI. CDR3 length: 17 amino acids. Trimming took 6 bases from V and 0 from J, leaving 18 bases between them. This clone appeared a single time. Its antigen is unidentified. Profiling relied on immunoSEQ multiplex PCR, and the TCRdb table lists in-frame clones only, not all of them. Here the sample spans more than 850,000 clones, about four fifths being singletons. V and J are TRBV2 and TRBJ2-1; D not resolved. Sequencing was performed on memory CD4+ T cells from PBMCs. The subset was: CD45RA-negative fraction. The sequence was collected from a man aged 18-30 years in good health. Some clones in this sample may be carry-over from other donors' samples. CDR3 nucleotide sequence: TGTGCCAGCAGCGCCGAGATTAGCTCCTCCTCCTACAATGAGCAGTTCTTC. As protein: CASSAEISSSSYNEQFF.